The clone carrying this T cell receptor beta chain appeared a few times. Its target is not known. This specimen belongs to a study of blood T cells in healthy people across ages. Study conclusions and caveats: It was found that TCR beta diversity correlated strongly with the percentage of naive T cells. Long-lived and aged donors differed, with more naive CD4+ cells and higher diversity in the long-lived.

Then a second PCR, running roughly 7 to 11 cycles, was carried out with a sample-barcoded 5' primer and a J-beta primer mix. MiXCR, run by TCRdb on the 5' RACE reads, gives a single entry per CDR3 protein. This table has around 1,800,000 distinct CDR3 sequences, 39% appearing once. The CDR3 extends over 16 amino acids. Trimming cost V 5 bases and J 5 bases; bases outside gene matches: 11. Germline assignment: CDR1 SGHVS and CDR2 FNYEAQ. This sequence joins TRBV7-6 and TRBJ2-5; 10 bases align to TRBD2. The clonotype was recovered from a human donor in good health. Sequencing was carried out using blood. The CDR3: CASSHPLAGDIETQYF. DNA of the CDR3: TGTGCCAGCAGCCACCCCCTAGCGGGGGATATTGAGACCCAGTACTTC.